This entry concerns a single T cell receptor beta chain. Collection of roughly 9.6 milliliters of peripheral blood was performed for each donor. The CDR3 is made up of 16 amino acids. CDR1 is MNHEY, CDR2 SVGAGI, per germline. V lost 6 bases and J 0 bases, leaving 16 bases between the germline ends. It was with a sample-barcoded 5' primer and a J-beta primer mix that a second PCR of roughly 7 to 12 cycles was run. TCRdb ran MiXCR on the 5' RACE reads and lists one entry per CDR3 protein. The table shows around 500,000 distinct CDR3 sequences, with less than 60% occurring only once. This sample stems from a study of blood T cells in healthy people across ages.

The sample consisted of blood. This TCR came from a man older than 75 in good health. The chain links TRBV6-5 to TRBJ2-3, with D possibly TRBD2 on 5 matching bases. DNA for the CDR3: TGTGCCAGCAGCTCCGGGTTGGAGGCTAGCACAGATACGCAGTATTTT. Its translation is CASSSGLEASTDTQYF.